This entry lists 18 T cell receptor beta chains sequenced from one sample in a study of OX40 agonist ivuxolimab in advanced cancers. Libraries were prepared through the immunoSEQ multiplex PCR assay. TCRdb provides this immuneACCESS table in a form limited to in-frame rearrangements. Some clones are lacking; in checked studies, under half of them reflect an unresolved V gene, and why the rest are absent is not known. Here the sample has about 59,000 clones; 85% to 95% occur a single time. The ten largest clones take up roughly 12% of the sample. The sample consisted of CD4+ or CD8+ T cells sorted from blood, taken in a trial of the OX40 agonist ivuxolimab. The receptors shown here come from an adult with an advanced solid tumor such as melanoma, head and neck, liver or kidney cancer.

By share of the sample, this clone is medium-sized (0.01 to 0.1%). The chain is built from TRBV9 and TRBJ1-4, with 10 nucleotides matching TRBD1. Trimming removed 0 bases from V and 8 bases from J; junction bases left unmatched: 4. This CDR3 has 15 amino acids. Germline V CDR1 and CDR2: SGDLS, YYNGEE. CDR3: CASSVVGTGEEKLFF. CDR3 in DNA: TGTGCCAGCAGCGTAGTAGGGACAGGGGAAGAAAAACTGTTTTTT.

The CDR3 DNA follows: TGTGCCAGCAGCTTAGGTCCTAGCACAGATACGCAGTATTTT. Translated, it gives CASSLGPSTDTQYF. The chain carries TRBV7-7 and TRBJ2-3; D is unclear. V lost 1 base to trimming and J lost 0 bases, with 5 bases between them. The CDR3 covers 14 residues. Germline V gene data show CDR1 as SSHAT and CDR2 as FNYEAQ (reference sequence).

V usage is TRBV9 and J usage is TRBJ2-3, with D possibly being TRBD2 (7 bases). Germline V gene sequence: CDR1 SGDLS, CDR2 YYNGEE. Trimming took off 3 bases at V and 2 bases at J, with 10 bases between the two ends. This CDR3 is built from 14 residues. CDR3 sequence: CASSGGGYTDTQYF. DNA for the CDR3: TGTGCCAGCAGCGGGGGGGGCTACACAGATACGCAGTATTTT.

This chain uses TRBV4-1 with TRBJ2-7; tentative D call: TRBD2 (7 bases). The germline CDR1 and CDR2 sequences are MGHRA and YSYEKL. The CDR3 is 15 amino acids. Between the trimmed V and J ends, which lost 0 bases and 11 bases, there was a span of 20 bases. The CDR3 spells CASSQDVGGATRKYF. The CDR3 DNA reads TGCGCCAGCAGCCAAGACGTAGGGGGGGCTACACGGAAGTACTTC.

The CDR3 nucleotides are TGTGCCAGCAGGAGCCAGCGGGAGGATACAGATACGCAGTATTTT. Translated, it gives CASRSQREDTDTQYF. V and J are TRBV25-1 and TRBJ2-3, with 9 bases that match TRBD2. Germline CDR1 reads MGHDK; CDR2 reads SYGVNS. Germline trimming cut 6 bases from V and 3 bases from J; bases unmatched to any gene: 7. This CDR3 spans 15 amino acids.

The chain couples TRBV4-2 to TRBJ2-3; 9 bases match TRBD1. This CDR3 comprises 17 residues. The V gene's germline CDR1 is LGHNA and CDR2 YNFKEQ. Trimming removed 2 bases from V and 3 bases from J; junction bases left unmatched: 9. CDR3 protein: CASSQSTGTGLTDTQYF. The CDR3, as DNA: TGTGCCAGCAGCCAATCAACCGGGACAGGGTTGACAGATACGCAGTATTTT.

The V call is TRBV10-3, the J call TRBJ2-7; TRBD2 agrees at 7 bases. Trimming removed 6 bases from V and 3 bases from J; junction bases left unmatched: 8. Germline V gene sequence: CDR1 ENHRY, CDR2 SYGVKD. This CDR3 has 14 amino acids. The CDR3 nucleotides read TGTGCCATCAGCCTCGGTGGGGGGGTCTACGAGCAGTACTTC. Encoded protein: CAISLGGGVYEQYF.

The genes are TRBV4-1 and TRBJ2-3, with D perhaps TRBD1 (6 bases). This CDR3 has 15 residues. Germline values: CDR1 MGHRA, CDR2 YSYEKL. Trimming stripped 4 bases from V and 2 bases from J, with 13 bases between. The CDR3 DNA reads TGCGCCAGCAGCCGAGGGGGTGGGGACACAGATACGCAGTATTTT. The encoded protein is CASSRGGGDTDTQYF.

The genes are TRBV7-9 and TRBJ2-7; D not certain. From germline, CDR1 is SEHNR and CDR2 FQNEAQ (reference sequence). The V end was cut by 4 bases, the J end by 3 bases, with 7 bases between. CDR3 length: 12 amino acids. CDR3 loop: CASSSFDYEQYF. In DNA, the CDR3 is TGTGCCAGCAGCTCCTTCGACTACGAGCAGTACTTC.

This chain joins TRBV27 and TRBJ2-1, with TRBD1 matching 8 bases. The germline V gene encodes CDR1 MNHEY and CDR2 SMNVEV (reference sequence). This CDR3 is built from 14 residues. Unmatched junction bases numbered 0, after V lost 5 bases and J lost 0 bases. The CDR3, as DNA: TGTGCCAGCAGTGACAGGGGCTCCTACAATGAGCAGTTCTTC. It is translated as CASSDRGSYNEQFF.

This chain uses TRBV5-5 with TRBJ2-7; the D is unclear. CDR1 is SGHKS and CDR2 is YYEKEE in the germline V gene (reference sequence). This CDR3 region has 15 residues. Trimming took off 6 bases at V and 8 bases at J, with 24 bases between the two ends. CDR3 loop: CASTSEFVQPFQQYF. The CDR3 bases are TGTGCCAGCACCTCCGAGTTCGTACAGCCGTTCCAGCAGTACTTC.

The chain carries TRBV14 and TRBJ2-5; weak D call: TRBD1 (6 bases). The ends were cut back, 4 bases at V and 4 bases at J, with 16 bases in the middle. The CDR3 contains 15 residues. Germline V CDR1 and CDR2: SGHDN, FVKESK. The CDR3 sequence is CASSRRRGRGETQYF. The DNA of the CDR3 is TGTGCCAGCAGCCGGAGAAGGGGCAGGGGAGAGACCCAGTACTTC.

The CDR3: CSVDDGSNEQFF. The DNA for the CDR3 is TGCAGCGTTGATGACGGGAGCAATGAGCAGTTCTTC. This sequence joins TRBV29-1 and TRBJ2-1; D might be TRBD2 (6 bases). With 3 bases removed from V and 6 bases from J, the gap between germline ends came to 9 bases. Per germline, CDR1 SQVTM and CDR2 ANQGSEA. The CDR3 length is 12 residues.

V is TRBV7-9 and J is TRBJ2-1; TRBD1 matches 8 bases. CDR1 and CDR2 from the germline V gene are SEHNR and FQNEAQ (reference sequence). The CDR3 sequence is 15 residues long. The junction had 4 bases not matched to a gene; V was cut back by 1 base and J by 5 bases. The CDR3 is CASSLEGQGNNEQFF. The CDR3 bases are TGTGCCAGCAGCTTAGAAGGACAGGGAAACAATGAGCAGTTCTTC.

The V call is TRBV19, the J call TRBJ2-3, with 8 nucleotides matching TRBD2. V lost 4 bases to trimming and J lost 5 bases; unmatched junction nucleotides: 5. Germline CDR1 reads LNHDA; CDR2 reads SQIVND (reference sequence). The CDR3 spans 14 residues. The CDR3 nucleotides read TGTGCCAGTAGTAACGGACTAGCTGGAGATACGCAGTATTTT. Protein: CASSNGLAGDTQYF.

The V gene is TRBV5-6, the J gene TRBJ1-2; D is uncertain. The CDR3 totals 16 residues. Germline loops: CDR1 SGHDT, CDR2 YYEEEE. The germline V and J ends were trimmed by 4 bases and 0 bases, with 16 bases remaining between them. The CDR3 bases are TGTGCCAGCAGCCGCCCGCCCGGAGTAACTAACTATGGCTACACCTTC. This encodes CASSRPPGVTNYGYTF. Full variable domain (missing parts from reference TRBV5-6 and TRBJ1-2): DAGVTQSPTHLIKTRGQQVTLRCSPKSGHDTVSWYQQALGQGPQFIFQYYEEEERQRGNFPDRFSGHQFPNYSSELNVNALLLGDSALYLCASSRPPGVTNYGYTFGSGTRLTVV.

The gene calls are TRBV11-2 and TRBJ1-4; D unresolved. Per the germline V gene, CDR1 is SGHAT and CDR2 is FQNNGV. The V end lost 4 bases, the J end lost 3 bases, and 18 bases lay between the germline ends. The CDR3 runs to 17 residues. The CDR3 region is CASSSGYFLPANEKLFF. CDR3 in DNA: TGTGCCAGCAGCTCCGGGTACTTTCTTCCGGCTAATGAAAAACTGTTTTTT. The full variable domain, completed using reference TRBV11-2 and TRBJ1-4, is EAGVAQSPRYKIIEKRQSVAFWCNPISGHATLYWYQQILGQGPKLLIQFQNNGVVDDSQLPKDRFSAERLKGVDSTLKIQPAKLEDSAVYLCASSSGYFLPANEKLFFGSGTQLSVL.

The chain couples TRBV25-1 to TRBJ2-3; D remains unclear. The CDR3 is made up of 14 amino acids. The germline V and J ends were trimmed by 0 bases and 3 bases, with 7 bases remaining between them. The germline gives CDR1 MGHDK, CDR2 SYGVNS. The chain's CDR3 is CASSEYSLTDTQYF. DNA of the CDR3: TGTGCCAGCAGTGAATATAGCCTAACAGATACGCAGTATTTT. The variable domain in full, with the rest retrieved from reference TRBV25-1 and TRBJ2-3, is EADIYQTPRYLVIGTGKKITLECSQTMGHDKMYWYQQDPGMELHLIHYSYGVNSTEKGDLSSESTVSRIRTEHFPLTLESARPSHTSQYLCASSEYSLTDTQYFGPGTRLTVL.